This passage covers 11 T cell receptor beta chains from one sample sequenced in a study of T cell responses to AZD1222 COVID-19 vaccine. TCRdb keeps only in-frame clones here, not all; method: immunoSEQ multiplex PCR. The sample yields 150,000 or so clones, approximately 87% seen once. The sample was peripheral blood, taken on day 0 of MenACWY control vaccination. Source of these receptors: an adult in good health.

The chain carries TRBV18 and TRBJ2-5, with TRBD2 matching 12 bases. Trimming removed 0 bases from V and 5 bases from J; junction bases left unmatched: 4. CDR3 length equals 16 residues. CDR1 is KGHSH and CDR2 is LQKENI in the germline V gene. The CDR3 here is CASSPPTSGGLETQYF. The CDR3, as DNA: TGTGCCAGCTCACCACCGACTAGCGGGGGCCTGGAGACCCAGTACTTC.

The rearrangement uses TRBV5-6 and TRBJ1-1; D might be TRBD1 (6 bases). Germline assignment: CDR1 SGHDT and CDR2 YYEEEE. The ends were cut back, 3 bases at V and 5 bases at J, with 17 bases in the middle. The CDR3 length is 15 residues. The CDR3 DNA sequence: TGTGCCAGCAGCTCCGCGGGGGGCGCGGGGACTGAAGCTTTCTTT. Translating gives CASSSAGGAGTEAFF.

The V call is TRBV19, the J call TRBJ1-5, with 7 bases matching TRBD1. V shed 6 bases, J shed 4 bases, and the junction held 6 bases outside the gene matches. This CDR3 is 14 amino acids long. The V gene's germline CDR1 is LNHDA and CDR2 SQIVND (reference sequence). The CDR3: CASRLQGSNQPQHF. As DNA, the CDR3 is TGTGCCAGTAGGTTACAGGGGTCTAATCAGCCCCAGCATTTT.

The genes are TRBV7-3 and TRBJ2-5; D may be TRBD1 or TRBD2 (5 bases each). Germline CDR1 SGHTA, CDR2 FQGTGA. The CDR3 totals 14 residues. Trimming removed 5 bases at V and 4 bases at J, with 14 bases between. The CDR3 DNA sequence: TGTGCCAGCAGCCCGCTGGGACGGCGAGAGACCCAGTACTTC. It translates to CASSPLGRRETQYF.

The chain carries TRBV5-1 and TRBJ2-3; 9 positions agree with TRBD1. The CDR3 spans 14 residues. CDR1 and CDR2 from the germline V gene are SGHRS and YFSETQ. Trimming took 4 bases from V and 5 from J; bases not matched to a gene: 5. The CDR3: CASSPTGGEDTQYF. The CDR3 bases are TGCGCCAGCAGCCCGACAGGGGGAGAAGATACGCAGTATTTT. The full variable domain, completed using reference TRBV5-1 and TRBJ2-3, is KAGVTQTPRYLIKTRGQQVTLSCSPISGHRSVSWYQQTPGQGLQFLFEYFSETQRNKGNFPGRFSGRQFSNSRSEMNVSTLELGDSALYLCASSPTGGEDTQYFGPGTRLTVL.

This clone was recorded once. This rearrangement joins TRBV7-8 to TRBJ2-5; 10 bases fit TRBD2. From germline, CDR1 is SGHVS and CDR2 FQNEAQ. There are 16 residues in the CDR3. The ends lost 5 bases at V and 4 bases at J; junction bases unmatched: 10. The CDR3 bases are TGTGCCAGCAGCCCTCAAGCGGGGGGGGCGGGAGAGACCCAGTACTTC. It translates to CASSPQAGGAGETQYF.

V gene TRBV28 combines with J gene TRBJ2-7; the D is unclear. CDR1 MDHEN and CDR2 SYDVKM come from the germline V gene. CDR3 length: 12 amino acids. V was cut by 6 bases and J by 8 bases, with 14 bases left in between. CDR3 sequence (DNA): TGTGCCAGCAGCCCCGTCCTACGGAAGCAGTACGTC. Residues: CASSPVLRKQYV.

DNA for the CDR3: TGTGCCAGTATCTTGGGGTCCAGGGACTATGGCTACACCTTC. Amino acid sequence: CASILGSRDYGYTF. The chain links TRBV19 to TRBJ1-2; D possibly corresponds to TRBD1 (5 bases). V was pared by 7 bases and J by 3 bases, with 15 bases between. The CDR3 is 14 amino acids. Germline V gene lookup returns CDR1 LNHDA and CDR2 SQIVND (reference sequence).

The rearrangement uses TRBV7-2 and TRBJ1-1; no firm D call. Trimming removed 5 bases at V and 8 bases at J, with 15 bases between. The CDR3 has 13 amino acids. Germline assignment: CDR1 SGHTA and CDR2 FQGNSA. The CDR3 here is CASSLTEALEAFF. The CDR3 DNA reads TGTGCCAGCAGCCTGACGGAGGCGCTCGAAGCTTTCTTT.

The J gene is TRBJ2-5, the V gene TRBV25-1; D gene unclear. Trimming pared 8 bases from V and 5 bases from J, leaving 12 bases between. CDR1 is MGHDK and CDR2 is SYGVNS in the germline V gene. CDR3 length: 12 residues. CDR3 coding DNA: TGTGCCAGCGGCTTCCAAGGGGAGACCCAGTACTTC. Translated: CASGFQGETQYF.

This clone was seen a few times. The chain links TRBV6-5 to TRBJ1-5; D remains ambiguous. The ends were cut back, 6 bases at V and 3 bases at J, with 12 bases in the middle. Germline V CDR1 and CDR2: MNHEY, SVGAGI. The CDR3 is 14 residues long. This CDR3 reads CASSEPSVNQPQHF. CDR3 in DNA: TGTGCCAGCAGCGAGCCCAGTGTCAATCAGCCCCAGCATTTT.